This T cell receptor beta chain stems from a study of Ad26.COV2.S vaccination and SARS-CoV-2 variants (dated by TCRdb to about 2021). Looking at the study overall: Donors in the vaccine arm were drawn from COV1001, a phase I-IIa trial of Ad26.COV2.S in healthy adults that was multicentre, randomized, double-blind and placebo-controlled. Ad26.COV2.S was administered intramuscularly at a dose of 5x10^10 or 1x10^11 viral particles, either as one shot or as two shots given 56 days apart. The specificity and breadth of SARS-CoV-2-reactive T cell receptors after Ad26.COV2.S vaccination were assessed by TCRbeta repertoire sequencing. The TCR-sequenced set comprised approximately 32 samples: approximately 20 Ad26.COV2.S vaccine recipients, 5 placebo recipients and 8 SARS-CoV-2 convalescent individuals. Participants in the trial were split at random into five groups of five each, receiving low-dose or high-dose Ad26.COV2.S once or twice, or else placebo on both occasions. Investigators remained blinded to trial group allocation during experiments and outcome assessment. On the study overall, not on this receptor specifically: It was noted by the authors that total T cell responses may have been underestimated by the TCR breadth and depth analyses. Compared with placebo recipients, Ad26.COV2.S recipients showed higher spike-specific TCR breadth (P = 0.0014). Substantial breadth of spike-specific CD8+ and CD4+ T cell responses was reported after vaccination. Comparable non-spike TCR breadth was observed between vaccine and placebo recipients, consistent with only spike being contained in the vaccine. The study was not powered to compare responses between vaccine doses or regimens.

In light of the paper, this sample's treatment or condition label describes: over 15 received Ad26.COV2.S at low or high dose, single or two shots; several received placebo; per-sample allocation not given. Repertoires of vaccine and placebo recipients were sequenced from samples collected on day 63 after the first injection. Cohort 1b enrolled around 23 adults aged 18-55 years at a single site in Boston, USA, between 29 July and 7 August 2020. Ad26.COV2.S was a replication-incompetent adenovirus type 26 vector expressing a prefusion-stabilized SARS-CoV-2 spike protein from the original Wuhan strain. In the case of this clone: The target of this receptor is not known. No base quality information exists; no much larger clone differs at one position.

TCRbeta CDR3 regions were sequenced with the immunoSEQ Assay. After extraction, genomic DNA underwent amplification by bias-controlled multiplex PCR, followed by high-throughput sequencing. For the original study's pipeline: To quantify the absolute abundance of every unique TCRbeta CDR3 region, sequences were collapsed and filtered. T cell fraction was estimated by normalization of TCRbeta template counts to usable DNA, with usable DNA being measured through amplification of reference genes present in all nucleated cells. Repertoire TCRs were annotated as SARS-CoV-2-specific when V gene, CDR3 amino acid sequence and J gene were exactly matched to a known reactive TCR set. The reference SARS-CoV-2 TCR set came from MIRA and was filtered for enrichment in COVID-19-positive ImmuneCODE repertoires, removing public or cross-reactive TCRs. Using the MIRA antigens, annotated TCRs were further analysed by specific ORF or by position within an ORF. Depth was the summed frequency of annotated unique rearrangements, while breadth was defined as annotated unique rearrangements over total unique productive rearrangements. Two-sided Wilcoxon rank-sum tests were used to compare TCR breadth between groups. TCRdb holds this immuneACCESS table with in-frame rearrangements only. Some clones are missing; in checked studies, unresolved V genes explain under half, and the rest has no known cause. V, J and clone size reflect that table, while D and trimming were determined from the DNA. For this sample there are about 240,000 clones; around 87% appear just once. The top ten hold around a tenth of the sample.

The specimen comprised peripheral blood, sampled in a trial of Ad26.COV2.S vaccine versus placebo. The sequence was collected from a person aged 18 to 65 who received the Ad26.COV2.S COVID-19 vaccine or a placebo.

The CDR3 loop reads CRILASNEQFF. The sequenced DNA: TGCAGAATACTAGCGAGCAATGAGCAGTTCTTC. The chain links TRBV20-1 with TRBJ2-1, with 7 middle bases fitting TRBD2. As encoded in the germline V gene (reference sequence), CDR1 is DFQATT while CDR2 is SNEGSKA. Measured from the cysteine to the phenylalanine, the CDR3 is 11 residues long. The entry retains the CDR3 DNA only, 33 bases that are in frame from base 1.